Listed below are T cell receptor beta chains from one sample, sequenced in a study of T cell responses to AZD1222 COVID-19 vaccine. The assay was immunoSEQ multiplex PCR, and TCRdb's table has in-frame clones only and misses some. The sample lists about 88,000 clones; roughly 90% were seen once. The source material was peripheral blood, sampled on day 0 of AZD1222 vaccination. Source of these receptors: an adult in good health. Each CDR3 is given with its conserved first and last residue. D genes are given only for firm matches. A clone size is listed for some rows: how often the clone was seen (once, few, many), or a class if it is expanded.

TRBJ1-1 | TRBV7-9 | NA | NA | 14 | TGTGCCAGCAGCTTAGTATCTGAGGGCACTGAAGCTTTCTTT | CASSLVSEGTEAFF
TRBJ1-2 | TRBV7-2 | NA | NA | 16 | TGTGCCAGCAGCTTAAGTAAATACAGGGCTAACTATGGCTACACCTTC | CASSLSKYRANYGYTF
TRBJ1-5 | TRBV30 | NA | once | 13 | TGTGCCTGGAGTGGGGGGGGTGATCAGCCCCAGCATTTT | CAWSGGGDQPQHF
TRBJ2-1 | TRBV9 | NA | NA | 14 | TGTGCCAGCAGCGTAGGGGCGGTTGTAGATGAGCAGTTCTTC | CASSVGAVVDEQFF
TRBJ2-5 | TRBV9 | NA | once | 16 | TGTGCCAGCAGCGTAGACCCTGGGCTAGCAGAAGAGACCCAGTACTTC | CASSVDPGLAEETQYF
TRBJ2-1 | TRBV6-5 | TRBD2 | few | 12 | TGTGCCAGCTTAGCGGGGAACAATGAGCAGTTCTTC | CASLAGNNEQFF
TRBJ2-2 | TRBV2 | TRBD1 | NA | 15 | TGTGCCAGCAGTACCGGACAGGGGAACACCGGGGAGCTGTTTTTT | CASSTGQGNTGELFF
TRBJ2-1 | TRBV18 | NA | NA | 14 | TGTGCCAGCTCACCAACGGTCTCCTACAATGAGCAGTTCTTC | CASSPTVSYNEQFF
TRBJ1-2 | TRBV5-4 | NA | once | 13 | TGTGCCAGCAGTTACAGGGAGGGCTATGGCTACACCTTC | CASSYREGYGYTF
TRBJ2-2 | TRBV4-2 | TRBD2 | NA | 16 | TGTGCCAGCAGCCAAGTAGCGGGGGGGGACACCGGGGAGCTGTTTTTT | CASSQVAGGDTGELFF
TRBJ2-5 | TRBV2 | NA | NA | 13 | TGTGCCAGCAGTGAAATTCGTCAAGAGACCCAGTACTTC | CASSEIRQETQYF
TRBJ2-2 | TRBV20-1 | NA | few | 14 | TGCAGTGCTATTGATGCGTCGGGCACCGGGGAGCTGTTTTTT | CSAIDASGTGELFF
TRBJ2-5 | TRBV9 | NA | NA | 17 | TGTGCCAGCAGCGTAGGAGGATGGGGGACGTATCAAGAGACCCAGTACTTC | CASSVGGWGTYQETQYF
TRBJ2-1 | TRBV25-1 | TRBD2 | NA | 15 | TGTGCCAGCAGTGAATGGACTAGCGGGAACGGTGAGCAGTTCTTC | CASSEWTSGNGEQFF
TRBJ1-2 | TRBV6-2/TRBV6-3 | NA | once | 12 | TGTGCCAGCAGTACATGGGAGGTTGGCTACACCTTC | CASSTWEVGYTF
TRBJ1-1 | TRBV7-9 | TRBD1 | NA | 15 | TGTGCCAGCAGCCCTCGACAGGGGGCGAACACTGAAGCTTTCTTT | CASSPRQGANTEAFF
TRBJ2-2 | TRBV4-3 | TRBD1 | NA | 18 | TGCGCCAGCAGCCAATCTTGGCAGGGGGCTACGAACACCGGGGAGCTGTTTTTT | CASSQSWQGATNTGELFF
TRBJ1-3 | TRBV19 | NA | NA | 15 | TGTGCCAGTACCCTAGCGGGAAGCTCTGGAAACACCATATATTTT | CASTLAGSSGNTIYF
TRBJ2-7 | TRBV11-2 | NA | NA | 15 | TGTGCCAGCAGCTTATCCCCCGACAGAGGCTACGAGCAGTACTTC | CASSLSPDRGYEQYF
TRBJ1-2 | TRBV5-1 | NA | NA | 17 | TGCGCCAGCAGCTTGGCTCTCGGGGCAGGGCCAGATGGGCGCTACACCTTC | CASSLALGAGPDGRYTF
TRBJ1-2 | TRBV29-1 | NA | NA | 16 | TGCAGCGTTGAAAGGTTTGGCAGGAACCTGAGATCGGGCTACACCTTC | CSVERFGRNLRSGYTF
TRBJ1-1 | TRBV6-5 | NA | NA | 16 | TGTGCCAGCAGTTACCAGGCCTACCCCGCGAACACTGAAGCTTTCTTT | CASSYQAYPANTEAFF
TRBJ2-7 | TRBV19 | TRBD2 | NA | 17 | TGTGCCAGTAGTCCGCGGACTAGCGGGATTAGCTCCTACGAGCAGTACTTC | CASSPRTSGISSYEQYF
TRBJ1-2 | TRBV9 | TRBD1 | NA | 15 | TGTGCCAGCAGCGTAGATACAGGGGCTAGGTATGGCTACACCTTC | CASSVDTGARYGYTF
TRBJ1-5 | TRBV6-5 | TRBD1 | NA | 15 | TGTGCCAGCAGGAAAACAGGGGGAACCAATCAGCCCCAGCATTTT | CASRKTGGTNQPQHF
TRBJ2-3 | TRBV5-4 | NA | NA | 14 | TGTGCCAGCAGCTTGGGACAGAGCACAGATACGCAGTATTTT | CASSLGQSTDTQYF
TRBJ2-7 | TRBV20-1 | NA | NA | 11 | TGCAGTGCAAGCCAGGGTAGGGAGCAGTACTTC | CSASQGREQYF
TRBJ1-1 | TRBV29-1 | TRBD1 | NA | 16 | TGCAGCGTTGGTTCCGGACAGGCTGTGATGAACACTGAAGCTTTCTTT | CSVGSGQAVMNTEAFF
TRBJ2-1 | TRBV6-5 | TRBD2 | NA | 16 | TGTGCCAGCAGTTATTCGGCGGCTAGCGGGCTCAATGAGCAGTTCTTC | CASSYSAASGLNEQFF
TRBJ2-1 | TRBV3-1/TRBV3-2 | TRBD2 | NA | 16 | TGTGCCAGCACCGCGAGTTGGGCGGGGGGGCCAGGTGAGCAGTTCTTC | CASTASWAGGPGEQFF
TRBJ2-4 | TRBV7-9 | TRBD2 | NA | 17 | TGTGCCAGCAGCTTAGCGGGTAGCGGGAGTCTCGGAAACATTCAGTACTTC | CASSLAGSGSLGNIQYF